These 10 T cell receptor beta chains share one sample of origin, sequenced in a study of T cell responses to AZD1222 COVID-19 vaccine. Sequencing used immunoSEQ multiplex PCR; TCRdb keeps in-frame clones, though not all of them. This sample has some 98,000 clones, with 88% found just once. Specimen: peripheral blood, collected 28 days after the second AZD1222 dose. The receptors here all came from an adult who received the AZD1222 COVID-19 vaccine.

CDR3: CASSQEMLQANYGYTF. CDR3 nucleotide sequence: TGTGCCAGCAGCCAAGAAATGTTACAGGCGAACTATGGCTACACCTTC. The J gene is TRBJ1-2, the V gene TRBV4-2; a possible D gene is TRBD1 (5 bases). The CDR3 runs 16 residues. The germline V gene encodes CDR1 LGHNA and CDR2 YNFKEQ. Trimming removed 0 bases from V and 2 bases from J, with 13 bases in between.

This sequence joins TRBV9 and TRBJ2-3; D is ambiguous. There are 14 residues in the CDR3. Germline loops: CDR1 SGDLS, CDR2 YYNGEE. The V end was cut by 4 bases, the J end by 2 bases, with 11 bases between. CDR3 protein: CASSTRHLTDTQYF. Here the CDR3 DNA reads TGTGCCAGCAGCACCAGACACCTCACAGATACGCAGTATTTT.

The rearrangement joins TRBV6-5 to TRBJ1-4; TRBD1 is a possible D gene (5 bases). CDR3 length: 14 residues. Trimming took 6 bases from V and 5 from J, leaving 13 bases between them. Looked up from germline, CDR1 is MNHEY and CDR2 is SVGAGI. The chain's CDR3 is CASSGRGKNEKLFF. CDR3 DNA sequence: TGTGCCAGCAGCGGTCGGGGCAAAAATGAAAAACTGTTTTTT.

This sequence joins TRBV2 and TRBJ1-2, with 7 nucleotides matching TRBD1. The germline V gene encodes CDR1 SNHLY and CDR2 FYNNEI. The CDR3 totals 16 residues. V was pared by 7 bases and J by 0 bases, with 11 bases of the junction left unmatched. DNA for the CDR3: TGTGCCAGCATTAACAGACAGGGACTCGCTAACTATGGCTACACCTTC. Protein sequence: CASINRQGLANYGYTF.

J is TRBJ2-7 and V is TRBV5-4, with D unclear. The V gene lost 0 bases and the J gene lost 2 bases, with 6 bases spanning the gap. The germline V gene encodes CDR1 SGHNT and CDR2 YYREEE (reference sequence). The CDR3 totals 13 residues. In DNA, the CDR3 is TGTGCCAGCAGCTTGGAGGTAACCTACGAGCAGTACTTC. Translated: CASSLEVTYEQYF. The full variable domain, its missing parts supplied by reference TRBV5-4 and TRBJ2-7, is ETGVTQSPTHLIKTRGQQVTLRCSSQSGHNTVSWYQQALGQGPQFIFQYYREEENGRGNFPPRFSGLQFPNYSSELNVNALELDDSALYLCASSLEVTYEQYFGPGTRLTVT.

The chain employs TRBV5-6 and TRBJ2-3; D is undetermined. The V end was cut by 2 bases, the J end by 2 bases, with 21 bases between. The CDR3 has 18 amino acids. Germline CDR1 reads SGHDT; CDR2 reads YYEEEE. The CDR3 here is CASSFPEAQATPTDTQYF. The CDR3 coding sequence is TGTGCCAGCAGCTTCCCCGAGGCCCAAGCGACCCCCACAGATACGCAGTATTTT. The full variable domain, completed using reference TRBV5-6 and TRBJ2-3, is DAGVTQSPTHLIKTRGQQVTLRCSPKSGHDTVSWYQQALGQGPQFIFQYYEEEERQRGNFPDRFSGHQFPNYSSELNVNALLLGDSALYLCASSFPEAQATPTDTQYFGPGTRLTVL.

This chain joins TRBV7-9 and TRBJ2-1; D may be TRBD2 (5 bases). Trimming removed 6 bases from V and 9 bases from J, with 15 bases in between. The CDR3 runs 13 residues. Per germline, CDR1 SEHNR and CDR2 FQNEAQ (reference sequence). DNA for the CDR3: TGTGCCAGCAGTATGAGGGCCGAGGCTGAGCAGTTCTTC. This encodes CASSMRAEAEQFF.

V is TRBV10-3 and J is TRBJ2-7, with D possibly called TRBD1 or TRBD2 (5 bases each). V gave up 2 bases and J gave up 5 bases, with 13 bases separating them. CDR1 and CDR2 (germline): ENHRY, SYGVKD. The CDR3 has 14 amino acids. For the CDR3, the DNA is TGTGCCATCAGTGAGCCTCCGGGGCTGGACGAGCAGTACTTC. Translation gives CAISEPPGLDEQYF.

This clone appeared a single time. CDR3 amino acids: CAWDSGARELFF. As DNA, the CDR3 is TGTGCCTGGGACAGCGGGGCAAGGGAGCTGTTTTTT. This rearrangement joins TRBV30 to TRBJ2-2; 7 bases align to TRBD2. Per the germline V gene, CDR1 is GTSNPN and CDR2 is SVGIG (reference sequence). The V and J ends lost 5 bases and 9 bases, in that order; junction bases with no gene match: 6. There are 12 residues in the CDR3.

The sample holds a few counts of this clone. This chain joins TRBV19 and TRBJ1-2; no clear D gene. Germline CDR1 is LNHDA and CDR2 is SQIVND (reference sequence). The CDR3 consists of 14 residues. V dropped 1 base and J dropped 4 bases, with 10 bases sitting between them. The CDR3 coding sequence is TGTGCCAGTAGTATAGGTGGCAGGAGCTATGGCTACACCTTC. Its translation: CASSIGGRSYGYTF.